What follows describes a single T cell receptor beta chain. The antigen is unknown. Germline assignment: CDR1 WSHSY and CDR2 SAAADI. The V gene end was trimmed by 4 bases and the J gene end by 10 bases; junction bases not matched to a gene: 3. This CDR3 comprises 11 residues. The data originate from a study of cytomegalovirus exposure and HLA in healthy donors. General study results and limits: Judged likely to be a sequencing artifact was a cluster of highly shared sequence variants. Cytomegalovirus association was listed for 170 or so TCR beta chains.

Primers for the PCR totalled 60 Vbeta and 13 Jbeta. Per the authors' pipeline: Unique TCR beta chains totaled roughly 81 million in a later count, with around 11 million of them shared. Method: immunoSEQ multiplex PCR; TCRdb's copy keeps in-frame clones and lacks some. V and J calls and clone size come straight from that table; D and trimming were deduced from the DNA. The data show 95,000 to 120,000 clones, approximately 83% seen once. Sequenced sample: PBMCs. This TCR was recovered from a woman younger than 30 in good health and CMV-seronegative. The gene calls are TRBV10-2 and TRBJ1-1, with 7 bases aligning to TRBD1. This CDR3 is CASSGNRGAFF. The CDR3, as DNA: TGCGCCAGCAGTGGGAACAGGGGAGCTTTCTTT.